This T cell receptor (beta chain) was obtained from a study of blood T cell repertoires in COVID-19. Study-wide background: Researchers got acute and convalescent COVID-19 samples from the United States, Italy and Spain. T cells, B-cell-depleted T cells, or PBMCs provided the cDNA or gDNA that served as material.

Per the study methods: Reference gene primer amplification gave nucleated cell count estimates. The table came from immunoSEQ multiplex PCR; TCRdb's copy has only in-frame clones and leaves some out. The V and J calls and clone size are taken from that table; D and trimming were inferred from the DNA. The sample yields around 30,000 clones, roughly 80% seen once. Sequenced sample: peripheral blood. The TCR originated in a woman aged 65 to 85 with active or convalescent COVID-19.

CDR3 loop: CASSESGLPNSPLHF. The CDR3 DNA reads TGTGCCAGCAGTGAATCGGGATTGCCTAATTCACCCCTCCACTTT. The J gene is TRBJ1-6, the V gene TRBV2; no reliable D call. Between the trimmed V and J ends, which lost 2 bases and 6 bases, there was a span of 11 bases. The CDR3 extends over 15 amino acids. CDR1 SNHLY and CDR2 FYNNEI come from the germline V gene.